This T cell receptor beta chain was sequenced in a study of blood T cells in healthy people across ages. The V gene lost 5 bases and the J gene lost 3 bases, with 14 bases spanning the gap. CDR1 and CDR2 (germline): DFQATT, SNEGSKA (reference sequence). CDR3 length: 13 residues. A second PCR, run for about 7 to 11 cycles, used a sample-barcoded 5' primer plus a J-beta primer mix. Per-sample output comprised a minimum of 2.5 million paired-end reads containing CDR3. TCRdb called the 5' RACE reads again in MiXCR, with one record for every CDR3 protein. The sample has about 970,000 distinct CDR3 sequences, roughly 47% seen once. This clonotype appeared a few times.

The sequence came from a woman aged 55-69 years in good health. The chain has TRBV20-1 and TRBJ2-7; possibly TRBD2 for D (6 bases). Sequences were obtained from blood. The CDR3 DNA sequence: TGCAGTGCTCCACGGGACTTAATCTACGAGCAGTACTTC. This codes for CSAPRDLIYEQYF.